This T cell receptor beta chain was recovered during a study of CD8+CD57+ T cells in acquired aplastic anemia. Study as a whole: The study obtained an average of around 3.4 ug of DNA from sorted CD4+ and CD8+ cells.

Germline V gives CDR1 SGDLS, CDR2 YYNGEE. CDR3 length equals 15 residues. Template material for TCR beta VDJ and CDR3 profiling consisted of genomic DNA. TCRdb used MiXCR to reprocess the reads, holding one entry per CDR3 protein. The data contain approximately 250,000 distinct CDR3 sequences, around 82% of them singletons. Patients picked for sequencing had shown CD8+CD57+ cell expansion detected by flow cytometry. Acquired aplastic anemia of severe grade affected all patients. The chain joins TRBV9 to TRBJ1-2; possible D gene TRBD1, 5 bases. The specimen was sorted CD4+, CD8+, or CD8+CD57+ T cells (not recorded which) from PBMCs. The receptor's source is a human donor with aplastic anemia. CDR3 sequence: CASGPSSDTYYGYTF. CDR3 nucleotides: TGTGCTAGCGGCCCCTCTTCGGACACTTACTATGGCTACACCTTC.